This note documents a single T cell receptor beta chain sequence. Antigen: not known. The V and J ends lost 5 bases and 4 bases respectively, with 26 bases between them. The CDR3 spans 18 residues. Germline V CDR1 and CDR2: MDHEN, SYDVKM. These data belong to a study of cytomegalovirus exposure and HLA in healthy donors. Regarding the study as a whole: Some TCR beta chains (about 180 of them) were listed as cytomegalovirus-associated. Analyzed later, association rates of TCRs varied across HLA loci, with DRB1 most and HLA-C fewest. CMV serostatus was the sole immune exposure information available. Presence/absence results assume similar sequencing depth per donor, which may not hold.

With 60 Vbeta and 13 Jbeta primers, the PCR was carried out. Sequencing was performed with immunoSEQ multiplex PCR; in TCRdb, only in-frame clones are kept and a portion is missing. The profile shows approximately 180,000 clones, approximately 80% of them singletons. This TCR was sampled from a man aged 18 to 35 in good health and CMV-seronegative. Sequences were obtained from PBMCs. The genes are TRBV28 and TRBJ1-2, with D hard to call. In DNA form, the CDR3 reads TGTGCCAGCAGTCTACTACTCTCGACCATTACTAACCTCTATGGCTACACCTTC. Amino acid sequence: CASSLLLSTITNLYGYTF.